The clone carrying this T cell receptor (beta chain) was counted many times. TCRdb passed the 5' RACE reads through MiXCR, listing each CDR3 protein once. The sample gives approximately 74,000 distinct CDR3 sequences, roughly 5.6% of which show up once; 7.4% is in the top ten. This sample is part of a study of neurological immune-mediated disorders. Study-wide background: There were about 35 multiple sclerosis patients. Of these, around 31 had relapsing-remitting MS and 3 had secondary progressive MS.

Germline CDR1 and CDR2: SGHRS and YFSETQ. V was cut by 4 bases and J by 7 bases, with 17 bases left in between. CDR3 size: 14 residues. The rearrangement links TRBV5-1 to TRBJ2-5; D unclear. Sequences were obtained from PBMCs. The clonotype comes from a young man with multiple sclerosis. CDR3 in amino acids: CASSPDRVGGTQYF. The CDR3 DNA sequence: TGCGCCAGCAGCCCCGACCGGGTTGGCGGGACCCAGTACTTC. The full variable domain, its missing parts supplied by reference TRBV5-1 and TRBJ2-5, is KAGVTQTPRYLIKTRGQQVTLSCSPISGHRSVSWYQQTPGQGLQFLFEYFSETQRNKGNFPGRFSGRQFSNSRSEMNVSTLELGDSALYLCASSPDRVGGTQYFGPGTRLLVL.